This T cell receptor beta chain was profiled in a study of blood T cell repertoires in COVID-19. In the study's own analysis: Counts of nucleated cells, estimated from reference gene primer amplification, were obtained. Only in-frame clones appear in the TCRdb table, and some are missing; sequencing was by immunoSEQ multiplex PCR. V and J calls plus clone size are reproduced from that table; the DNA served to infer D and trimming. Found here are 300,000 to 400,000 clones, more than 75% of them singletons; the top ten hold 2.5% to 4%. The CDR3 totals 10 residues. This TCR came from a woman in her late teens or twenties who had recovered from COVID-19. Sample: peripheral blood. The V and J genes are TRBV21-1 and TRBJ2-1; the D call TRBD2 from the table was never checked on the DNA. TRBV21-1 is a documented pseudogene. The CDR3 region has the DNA TGTGCCAGCAATCTGAATGAGCAGTTCTTC. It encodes CASNLNEQFF.